This TCR beta chain was documented in a study of Graves' ophthalmopathy and Graves' hyperthyroidism. Broader study findings: Blood shared most expanded thyroid clonotypes above 0.001 frequency.

Pregnant or lactating patients and those with other autoimmune diseases or uncontrolled infections were excluded. This clonotype was recorded many times. Its antigen is as yet unknown. The germline V and J ends were trimmed by 8 bases and 0 bases, with 29 bases remaining between them. The CDR3 runs 20 residues. Germline CDR1 is MDHEN and CDR2 is SYDVKM. RNA transcripts were the template, and TCR beta CDR3 regions were amplified from them. RT-PCR in the first round used HTBI primers; a second-round multiplex PCR followed. TCRdb reprocessed the multiplex PCR reads with MiXCR, giving one entry per CDR3 protein. The table has about 480,000 distinct CDR3 sequences, approximately 15% seen once.

The sequence was collected from a woman aged 25 to 39 with Graves' ophthalmopathy. Sequenced material: blood. This chain links TRBV28 with TRBJ1-5; tentatively, D is TRBD1 (6 bases). CDR3: CASGRPVGRWDTHSNQPQHF. The CDR3 nucleotides read TGTGCCAGCGGTAGGCCGGTGGGCAGGTGGGACACCCATAGCAATCAGCCCCAGCATTTT.